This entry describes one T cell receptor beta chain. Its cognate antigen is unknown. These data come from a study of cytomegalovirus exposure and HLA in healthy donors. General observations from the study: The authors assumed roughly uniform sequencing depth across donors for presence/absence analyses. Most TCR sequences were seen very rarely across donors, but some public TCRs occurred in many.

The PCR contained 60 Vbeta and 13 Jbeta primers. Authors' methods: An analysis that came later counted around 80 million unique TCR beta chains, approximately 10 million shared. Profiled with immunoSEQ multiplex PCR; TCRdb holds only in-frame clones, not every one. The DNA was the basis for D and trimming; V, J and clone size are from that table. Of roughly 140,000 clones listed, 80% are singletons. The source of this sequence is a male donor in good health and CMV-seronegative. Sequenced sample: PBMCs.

CDR3 DNA: TGTGCCAGTACCAGGGGCGGACGTTTCACCGGGGAGCTGTTTTTT. This gives the protein CASTRGGRFTGELFF. This chain connects TRBV6-1 to TRBJ2-2, with D perhaps matching TRBD1 (6 bases). The CDR3 runs 15 residues. V was trimmed by 9 bases and J by 4 bases, leaving 18 bases between them. Per germline, CDR1 MNHNS and CDR2 SASEGT.